Reported below is one T cell receptor beta chain. One entry per CDR3 protein, called by TCRdb with MiXCR from the 5' RACE reads. The sample holds about 220,000 distinct CDR3 sequences; 6% to 8% are singletons and the top ten take under 6%. This sample stems from a study of identical twins. The data also belong to a second study, concerning yellow fever vaccine responses in identical twins. That publication notes: Twins reportedly mounted vaccine T cell responses that seemed partly convergent, partly personalized.

This clonotype was obtained from a woman under 30 in good health. Sequencing input: CD8+ T cells sorted from blood.

DNA of the CDR3: TGCGCCAGCAGCCAAGTTTCCCCGCAAGAGACCCAGTACTTC. Its protein is CASSQVSPQETQYF. This chain links TRBV4-1 with TRBJ2-5; D remains ambiguous. Trimming took off 1 base at V and 2 bases at J, with 8 bases between the two ends. This CDR3 spans 14 amino acids. CDR1 and CDR2 from the germline V gene are MGHRA and YSYEKL.